The TCR beta chain under discussion was sequenced for a study of human T cells and chemical hapten exposure (dated by TCRdb to the early 2020s). Study-level background: For sensitization, 2% DPC in acetone was applied to a 2 cm by 2 cm area of upper inner arm skin. Throughout the roughly 24-week study period, patients were also given weekly therapeutic DPC doses on the scalp. Patch testing was performed on the upper back with Finn chambers containing 0.01% DPC, and the patch tests were scored after 6 days according to International Contact Dermatitis Research Group standards. Alopecia areata with under or over 50% scalp involvement, alopecia totalis and alopecia universalis were represented in the patient cohort, which was mostly female. Libraries were pooled for sequencing, and variation in per-sample TCR yields was attributed mainly to small differences in library volumes within the pool. In alopecia patients, the study followed how the peripheral blood TCR repertoire changed in vivo over primary and secondary sensitization to diphenylcyclopropenone (DPC), a hapten. Blood samples were taken from patients before sensitization (week 0) and then at 2, 6 and about 24 weeks after DPC sensitization. Approximately 28 alopecia patients gave blood for TCR sequencing at one to four time points (pre-sensitization, 2, 6 and 24 weeks).

Library method: RACE. Sequencing took place on a NextSeq 500. Library preparation attached unique molecular identifiers to individual cDNA molecules for quantitative, reproducible TCR counting. Both TCR alpha and TCR beta chains were sequenced from each blood RNA sample. The study's processing was this. The median number of TCRs per sample was 95,638, ranging from roughly 20,000 to 690,600. V, J and CDR3 annotation of the TCR reads was carried out using the Decombinator software suite. For PS versus PT1 abundance plots, all samples were subsampled to the same number of TCRs (28,000). Expanded TCRs were defined as absent before sensitization and observed at least eight times at the 2-week time point. TCRdb trimmed public reads at Q25 via fastp, called clones via MiXCR and kept in-frame beta chains. Rows matching on CDR3 protein sequence are summarized as one entry with the most common DNA and genes. V and J calls and clone size were set by TCRdb, not the authors. Counted in this sample were tens of thousands of distinct CDR3 sequences; around 9.8% of them appeared once. The ten largest clones capture less than 4% of the sample.

In the paper's terms, the time point label means: patch test 1, 2 weeks after DPC sensitization. The sample's treatment or condition label, in plain terms: therapeutic diphenylcyclopropenone sensitization with weekly scalp DPC. At every patch-test visit, the blood draw took place before the patch test was put on. Patients were considered eligible if aged 18 to 70, diagnosed with alopecia and deemed suitable for DPC therapy, and patients were excluded if pregnant. Total RNA was isolated from unfractionated whole blood collected in Tempus Blood RNA tubes. CDR1 and CDR2 were assigned from the germline V gene (reference sequence) as SEHNR and FQNEAQ. Deletion took 1 base off V and 6 bases off J, with a span of 10 bases between the germline ends. The cysteine opens and the phenylalanine closes a CDR3 of 14 amino acids. The CDR3 DNA has 42 bases and is translated from base 1. The sample holds many counts of this clonotype. The target of this receptor is not known. Qualities for individual bases were not recorded, and no much larger clone is one base off.

The research as a whole found: The number of TCRs above 1 in 1000 frequency did not change with DPC sensitization; there was no evidence of global repertoire structure alterations. A positive correlation was found between the number of PT1 expanded TCRs and patch test score, with significance reached at thresholds 8, 16 and 32 but not 4. Because all patients had alopecia, a presumed autoimmune disease, the immune response of the patients might differ from that of healthy individuals. After repeated subsampling, the strength of the expansion versus patch-test correlation and the threshold at which it became significant changed. Expanded TCRs formed significantly more large CDR3 similarity clusters than pre-sensitization or healthy control sets, consistent with antigen-driven responses.

The source is a woman aged 40 to 49 with alopecia areata. Some clones in this sample may be carry-over from other donors' samples. The sequence is built from TRBV7-9 and TRBJ2-1; perhaps TRBD1 is the D gene, with 6 bases matching. This specimen consisted of whole blood, obtained in connection with sensitization to the hapten diphenylcyclopropenone (DPC). The CDR3 amino acid sequence is: CASSLDQGFNEQFF. DNA sequence: TGTGCCAGCAGCTTAGATCAGGGGTTCAATGAGCAGTTCTTC.